Detailed here is one TCR beta chain. With 0 bases removed from V and 8 bases from J, the gap between germline ends came to 10 bases. The CDR3 runs to 13 residues. Germline V lookup: CDR1 KGHSH, CDR2 LQKENI. These data originate in a study of siplizumab effects on memory and regulatory T cells. Assayed TCR templates numbered about 10^5 for each sample. Method: immunoSEQ multiplex PCR; TCRdb's copy keeps in-frame clones and lacks some. This sample has approximately 100,000 clones; 75% to 95% occur once, and the top ten carry about 2.6%. This chain links TRBV18 with TRBJ1-2, with no clear D. This TCR was recovered from a human donor in good health. Some clones in this sample may be carry-over from other donors' samples. Specimen: CD4+ T cells sorted from blood. In nucleotides, the CDR3 is TGTGCCAGCTCACCACCCCCCGAGAGCGGCTACACCTTC. Protein product: CASSPPPESGYTF.